A single sample gave rise to the 28 T cell receptor beta chains below, sequenced in a study of cytomegalovirus exposure and HLA in healthy donors. The protocol was immunoSEQ multiplex PCR, while the TCRdb copy is restricted to in-frame clones and leaves out a portion. This repertoire shows 150,000 to 200,000 clones, 75% to 90% found once; its top ten account for more than 15%. Specimen: PBMCs. All receptors come from a man aged 18-30 years in good health and CMV-seropositive.

The chain links TRBV18 to TRBJ2-7; 8 nucleotides line up with TRBD1. Germline assignment: CDR1 KGHSH and CDR2 LQKENI. The CDR3 sequence is 14 residues long. The ends lost 6 bases at V and 4 bases at J; junction bases unmatched: 8. CDR3 coding DNA: TGTGCCAGCTCTCTCGTCGGACAGGGTTACGAGCAGTACTTC. Residues: CASSLVGQGYEQYF. Drawing the rest from reference TRBV18 and TRBJ2-7, the complete variable domain is NAGVMQNPRHLVRRRGQEARLRCSPMKGHSHVYWYRQLPEEGLKFMVYLQKENIIDESGMPKERFSAEFPKEGPSILRIQQVVRGDSAAYFCASSLVGQGYEQYFGPGTRLTVT.

The chain couples TRBV19 to TRBJ2-3; D not resolved. CDR1 and CDR2 from the germline V gene are LNHDA and SQIVND (reference sequence). This CDR3 is built from 16 residues. Trimming stripped 1 base from V and 6 bases from J, with 17 bases between. CDR3 amino acids: CASSIGPLRVLDTQYF. The CDR3 DNA follows: TGTGCCAGTAGTATAGGCCCACTACGGGTTCTGGATACGCAGTATTTT.

CDR3 sequence (DNA): TGTGCCAGCAGCCCTCTCAGGACAGCCAACTCTGGGGCCAACGTCCTGACTTTC. Protein: CASSPLRTANSGANVLTF. This chain uses TRBV11-2 with TRBJ2-6; possible D gene TRBD1, 6 bases. V was clipped by 5 bases and J by 0 bases, with 17 bases between them. This CDR3 region has 18 residues. Germline V gene lookup returns CDR1 SGHAT and CDR2 FQNNGV.

The V and J genes are TRBV9 and TRBJ1-4; 8 bases map to TRBD1. The CDR3 is 14 residues long. The V gene end was trimmed by 4 bases and the J gene end by 6 bases; junction bases not matched to a gene: 5. Germline V gene sequence: CDR1 SGDLS, CDR2 YYNGEE. CDR3: CASSFTGGDEKLFF. The CDR3 DNA reads as TGTGCCAGCAGCTTTACAGGGGGAGATGAAAAACTGTTTTTT.

The gene calls are TRBV10-3 and TRBJ2-1; D is undetermined. The V end lost 3 bases, the J end lost 7 bases, and 13 bases lay between the germline ends. Looked up from germline, CDR1 is ENHRY and CDR2 is SYGVKD. CDR3 size: 14 residues. The CDR3 reads CAISESGALNEQFF. Written as DNA, the CDR3 is TGTGCCATCAGTGAATCTGGAGCGCTTAATGAGCAGTTCTTC.

Here the CDR3 DNA reads TGCGCCAGCAGCAACCGACTAGAACCCTACGAGCAGTACTTC. Protein sequence: CASSNRLEPYEQYF. The V and J genes are TRBV5-1 and TRBJ2-7, with a tentative D call TRBD2 (6 bases). Germline-derived CDR1 and CDR2 are SGHRS and YFSETQ. V was trimmed by 4 bases and J by 2 bases, leaving 13 bases between them. CDR3 length equals 14 residues. The full variable domain, its missing parts supplied by reference TRBV5-1 and TRBJ2-7, is KAGVTQTPRYLIKTRGQQVTLSCSPISGHRSVSWYQQTPGQGLQFLFEYFSETQRNKGNFPGRFSGRQFSNSRSEMNVSTLELGDSALYLCASSNRLEPYEQYFGPGTRLTVT.

For the CDR3, the DNA is TGCGCCAGCCACCTAGGCAATGAGCAGTTCTTC. As protein: CASHLGNEQFF. The J gene is TRBJ2-1, the V gene TRBV5-1; D unresolved. This CDR3 comprises 11 residues. CDR1 is SGHRS and CDR2 is YFSETQ in the germline V gene. The ends were cut back, 7 bases at V and 6 bases at J, with 8 bases in the middle.

This chain links TRBV12-5 with TRBJ2-1, with a weak D call TRBD2 (6 bases). The CDR3 has 15 residues. Between the trimmed V and J ends, which lost 1 base and 9 bases, there was a span of 16 bases. CDR1 is LGHNT, CDR2 FRNRAP, per germline. This CDR3 is CASGLDLAKFGEQFF. The CDR3 DNA reads as TGTGCTAGTGGTTTGGATCTAGCGAAGTTCGGTGAGCAGTTCTTC.

The chain combines TRBV7-2 with TRBJ1-1; TRBD1 matches at 9 bases. Germline assignment: CDR1 SGHTA and CDR2 FQGNSA. The CDR3 covers 15 residues. Trimming took 3 bases from V and 6 from J; bases not matched to a gene: 8. DNA for the CDR3: TGTGCCAGCAGCTTCCGGGACAGGGAAGTCGCTGAAGCTTTCTTT. Translating it yields CASSFRDREVAEAFF.

V and J are TRBV5-5 and TRBJ2-7, with a tentative D call TRBD2 (5 bases). V shed 4 bases and J shed 0 bases, with 17 bases lying between them. Germline CDR1 reads SGHKS; CDR2 reads YYEKEE (reference sequence). The CDR3 covers 16 residues. The CDR3 sequence: CASSTMDSPSSYEQYF. DNA for the CDR3: TGTGCCAGCAGCACCATGGACTCCCCCTCCTCCTACGAGCAGTACTTC.

The gene calls are TRBV5-4 and TRBJ2-1; 11 nucleotides line up with TRBD2. Trimming at V came to 7 bases and at J to 5 bases, leaving 8 bases not matched to a gene. Germline V CDR1 and CDR2: SGHNT, YYREEE (reference sequence). This CDR3 has 15 amino acids. As DNA, the CDR3 is TGTGCCAGCCTAACTGCTAGCGGGGGGAACAATGAGCAGTTCTTC. It translates to CASLTASGGNNEQFF.

The CDR3 bases are TGTGCCAGCAGCCCCGAGGGCGGGAGGGCCGGTGAGACCCAGTACTTC. Protein: CASSPEGGRAGETQYF. The V and J genes are TRBV5-4 and TRBJ2-5; 9 bases agree with TRBD2. The CDR3 runs 16 residues. Germline assignment: CDR1 SGHNT and CDR2 YYREEE (reference sequence). The V and J ends lost 4 bases and 5 bases, in that order; junction bases with no gene match: 12.

The chain combines TRBV28 with TRBJ1-1; D is unclear. The CDR3 extends over 14 amino acids. The germline V gene has CDR1 MDHEN and CDR2 SYDVKM. V lost 3 bases and J 3 bases, leaving 11 bases between the germline ends. The CDR3 reads CASSFSFRDTEAFF. The CDR3 coding sequence is TGTGCCAGCAGTTTCTCCTTCCGGGACACTGAAGCTTTCTTT.

The V and J genes are TRBV15 and TRBJ1-1; D gene unclear. Trimming took 5 bases from V and 1 from J, leaving 17 bases between them. This CDR3 has 16 amino acids. CDR1 is LNHNV, CDR2 YYDKDF, per germline (reference sequence). This CDR3 is CATSSRAARENTEAFF. In DNA, the CDR3 is TGTGCCACCAGCTCCCGAGCAGCCCGGGAGAACACTGAAGCTTTCTTT.

The chain is built from TRBV5-5 and TRBJ2-7; TRBD2 is a possible D gene (6 bases). Trimming stripped 6 bases from V and 2 bases from J, with 15 bases between. The CDR3 spans 14 residues. Germline assignment: CDR1 SGHKS and CDR2 YYEKEE (reference sequence). CDR3 residues: CASIPEGLTYEQYF. As DNA, the CDR3 is TGTGCCAGCATCCCGGAGGGGCTAACCTACGAGCAGTACTTC.

The V and J genes are TRBV28 and TRBJ2-3; D perhaps matches TRBD2 (6 bases). Trimming removed 5 bases from V and 6 bases from J, with 15 bases in between. This CDR3 has 14 residues. Germline V gives CDR1 MDHEN, CDR2 SYDVKM. The CDR3 DNA sequence: TGTGCCAGCAGTCCTTTTGCAGGAGGGGATACGCAGTATTTT. It is translated as CASSPFAGGDTQYF.

The chain recombines TRBV9 with TRBJ2-3, with D perhaps matching TRBD2 (5 bases). CDR3 length: 15 amino acids. V gave up 4 bases and J gave up 3 bases, with 15 bases separating them. CDR1 and CDR2 from the germline V gene are SGDLS and YYNGEE. CDR3 in DNA: TGTGCCAGCAGCCCAACCGCTGGACTGACAGATACGCAGTATTTT. Amino acid sequence: CASSPTAGLTDTQYF.

The V and J genes are TRBV29-1 and TRBJ1-2; D is perhaps TRBD1 (6 bases). Germline CDR1 reads SQVTM; CDR2 reads ANQGSEA. Trimming removed 6 bases from V and 4 bases from J, with 18 bases in between. There are 14 residues in the CDR3. The CDR3 nucleotides are TGCAGCGTACCCCGAGGGGACACCCTCTATGGCTACACCTTC. Translating gives CSVPRGDTLYGYTF.

The chain is built from TRBV5-1 and TRBJ2-7; TRBD2 matches 8 bases. The junction had 2 bases not matched to a gene; V was cut back by 0 bases and J by 3 bases. There are 14 residues in the CDR3. Germline values: CDR1 SGHRS, CDR2 YFSETQ. CDR3 region: CASSLGLANYEQYF. The CDR3 DNA follows: TGCGCCAGCAGCTTGGGACTAGCGAACTACGAGCAGTACTTC. Based on the CDR3 plus reference TRBV5-1 and TRBJ2-7, the full variable domain is KAGVTQTPRYLIKTRGQQVTLSCSPISGHRSVSWYQQTPGQGLQFLFEYFSETQRNKGNFPGRFSGRQFSNSRSEMNVSTLELGDSALYLCASSLGLANYEQYFGPGTRLTVT.

The CDR3: CASSSLTGGADYGYTF. For the CDR3, the DNA is TGTGCCAGCAGTTCCCTTACAGGGGGCGCGGACTATGGCTACACCTTC. This chain connects TRBV28 to TRBJ1-2, with 9 bases matching TRBD1. Losses at the gene ends were 4 bases for V and 3 bases for J; bases not matched to a gene: 9. Germline CDR1 reads MDHEN; CDR2 reads SYDVKM. This CDR3 has 16 residues.

This chain joins TRBV19 and TRBJ1-6, with D perhaps TRBD1 (5 bases). CDR1 is LNHDA, CDR2 SQIVND, per germline (reference sequence). V lost 5 bases and J lost 7, with 12 bases in between. The CDR3 has 14 residues. CDR3 sequence (DNA): TGTGCCAGTAGTCTGGGACTGAACAATTCACCCCTCCACTTT. This gives the protein CASSLGLNNSPLHF.

The chain combines TRBV5-4 with TRBJ2-3; the D gene is possibly TRBD1 (7 bases). The CDR3 has 17 amino acids. The V gene lost 1 base and the J gene lost 0 bases, with 15 bases spanning the gap. CDR1 SGHNT and CDR2 YYREEE come from the germline V gene (reference sequence). This chain's CDR3 is CASSLKVGGGSTDTQYF. The CDR3 DNA sequence: TGTGCCAGCAGCTTGAAGGTTGGAGGGGGCAGCACAGATACGCAGTATTTT.

The chain combines TRBV4-2 with TRBJ2-1; tentative D call: TRBD2 (6 bases). CDR1 and CDR2 from the germline V gene are LGHNA and YNFKEQ. Trimming stripped 4 bases from V and 5 bases from J, with 18 bases between. The CDR3 length is 16 residues. CDR3 nucleotide sequence: TGTGCCAGCAGCCCTTTGGGGTTAGCGGAACACAATGAGCAGTTCTTC. This encodes CASSPLGLAEHNEQFF.

V gene TRBV9 combines with J gene TRBJ2-7; D is possibly TRBD2 (6 bases). The V gene lost 0 bases and the J gene lost 2 bases, with 9 bases spanning the gap. CDR3 length equals 14 residues. Germline V gives CDR1 SGDLS, CDR2 YYNGEE. The CDR3 sequence is CASSVGGVPYEQYF. As DNA, the CDR3 is TGTGCCAGCAGCGTAGGGGGGGTCCCCTACGAGCAGTACTTC.

The chain joins TRBV7-6 to TRBJ1-4; D might be TRBD1 (5 bases). Germline values: CDR1 SGHVS, CDR2 FNYEAQ. This CDR3 has 16 residues. V was clipped by 0 bases and J by 2 bases, with 10 bases between them. CDR3: CASSLAIGGTNEKLFF. The CDR3 DNA is TGTGCCAGCAGCTTAGCAATTGGGGGGACTAATGAAAAACTGTTTTTT.

The gene calls are TRBV10-1 and TRBJ2-3, with D possibly TRBD2 on 5 matching bases. The germline CDR1 and CDR2 sequences are WNHNN and SYGVQD (reference sequence). The CDR3 has 13 residues. Trimming took 8 bases from V and 1 from J, leaving 10 bases between them. The DNA of the CDR3 is TGCGCCAGCCCTCTCGGGGGCACAGATACGCAGTATTTT. Translated, it gives CASPLGGTDTQYF.

This chain uses TRBV4-1 with TRBJ2-3, with 9 bases identical to TRBD2. CDR3 length: 15 amino acids. CDR1 is MGHRA and CDR2 is YSYEKL in the germline V gene. V dropped 2 bases and J dropped 5; count of bases not matched to a gene: 5. The CDR3 region has the DNA TGCGCCAGCAGCCAAAGCGGGGGGCCTGGAGATACGCAGTATTTT. It is translated as CASSQSGGPGDTQYF.

This clone occurred once. The rearrangement uses TRBV4-1 and TRBJ2-3; 8 nucleotides match TRBD1. V lost 0 bases and J lost 2; bases outside the gene matches: 7. Germline loops: CDR1 MGHRA, CDR2 YSYEKL. The CDR3 covers 17 residues. CDR3 DNA sequence: TGCGCCAGCAGCCAAGAAGGAGCAGGGGGCCACACAGATACGCAGTATTTT. Encoded protein: CASSQEGAGGHTDTQYF.